The 7 T cell receptor beta chains below all came from one sample that was sequenced in a study of beta chain features in type 1 diabetes. Isolated RNA was reverse transcribed in full, so expressed TCRB transcripts were sequenced. TCRdb's table, derived via immunoSEQ multiplex PCR, lists solely in-frame clones and lacks some. The data contain 200,000 to 250,000 clones, around a quarter of them singletons. The sample comprised central memory CD4+ T cells from blood. These receptors were collected from a man aged 30-40 years in good health.

The rearrangement links TRBV9 to TRBJ2-7; 7 bases are shared with TRBD1. The CDR3 has 13 residues. Trimming at V came to 3 bases and at J to 2 bases, leaving 2 bases not matched to a gene. The germline V gene encodes CDR1 SGDLS and CDR2 YYNGEE. Here the CDR3 reads CASSGQGAYEQYF. In nucleotides, the CDR3 is TGTGCCAGCAGCGGACAGGGCGCCTACGAGCAGTACTTC.

The rearrangement uses TRBV2 and TRBJ1-5; the match to TRBD1 covers 9 bases. The CDR3 contains 14 residues. The trim removed 7 bases at V and 11 bases at J, leaving 12 bases unmatched. In germline, CDR1 is SNHLY, CDR2 FYNNEI. The CDR3, as DNA: TGTGCCAGCACTGAGGACAGGGGCATCGCAGCCCAGCATTTT. Its protein product is CASTEDRGIAAQHF.

This clone was seen a handful of times. The chain employs TRBV14 and TRBJ2-7; tentative D call: TRBD2 (5 bases). Germline-derived CDR1 and CDR2 are SGHDN and FVKESK. The V end was cut by 2 bases, the J end by 7 bases, with 12 bases between. CDR3 length: 13 residues. This CDR3 is CASSQYEGLEQYF. The CDR3 DNA reads as TGTGCCAGCAGCCAATATGAGGGCTTGGAGCAGTACTTC. The variable domain in full, completed from reference TRBV14 and TRBJ2-7, reads EAGVTQFPSHSVIEKGQTVTLRCDPISGHDNLYWYRRVMGKEIKFLLHFVKESKQDESGMPNNRFLAERTGGTYSTLKVQPAELEDSGVYFCASSQYEGLEQYFGPGTRLTVT.

Only a few counts were recorded for this clone. The CDR3, as DNA: TGTGCCAGCAGTACTCCGGGTCGGTACCAAGAGACCCAGTACTTC. Protein: CASSTPGRYQETQYF. V and J are TRBV25-1 and TRBJ2-5; D remains ambiguous. V was shortened by 5 bases and J by 0 bases, with 13 bases between the two germline ends. Looked up from germline, CDR1 is MGHDK and CDR2 is SYGVNS. The CDR3 extends over 15 amino acids.

In this sample, this clone turned up a few times. This chain links TRBV25-1 with TRBJ2-1; 11 positions agree with TRBD2. The germline gives CDR1 MGHDK, CDR2 SYGVNS. V trimming: 9 bases; J trimming: 6 bases; junction bases outside the gene matches: 1. The CDR3 consists of 12 residues. The CDR3 nucleotides read TGTGCCAGTACTAGCGGGGGCAATGAGCAGTTCTTC. This translates into CASTSGGNEQFF.

The gene calls are TRBV11-2 and TRBJ2-1; maybe TRBD2 (6 bases). The CDR3 has 16 residues. Trimming pared 4 bases from V and 1 base from J, leaving 14 bases between. Germline values: CDR1 SGHAT, CDR2 FQNNGV. In DNA form, the CDR3 reads TGTGCCAGCAGCTCAAATTTAGCGGCATCCTACAATGAGCAGTTCTTC. Protein: CASSSNLAASYNEQFF.

The chain is built from TRBV5-6 and TRBJ2-7; TRBD1 might be the D (7 bases). Germline CDR1 SGHDT, CDR2 YYEEEE. The CDR3 runs to 16 residues. The germline V and J ends were trimmed by 0 bases and 4 bases, with 17 bases remaining between them. The CDR3 region has the DNA TGTGCCAGCAGCTTGGATATGTCAGGGGGAGGTTACGAGCAGTACTTC. It specifies CASSLDMSGGGYEQYF.